This T cell receptor (beta chain) was identified in a study of cytomegalovirus exposure and HLA in healthy donors. PCR involved 60 Vbeta and 13 Jbeta primers. Clones were read by immunoSEQ multiplex PCR, and TCRdb kept only the in-frame ones, dropping some. The repertoire consists of 150,000 to 200,000 clones, with roughly 80% occurring once and the leading ten covering about 2.3%. The CDR3 is 14 residues long. Unmatched junction bases numbered 4, after V lost 1 base and J lost 8 bases. CDR1 and CDR2 from the germline V gene are LGHNA and YSLEER. This sequence was found in a male donor in good health and CMV-seronegative. The chain couples TRBV4-3 to TRBJ1-4; TRBD1 agrees at 7 bases. Source material: PBMCs. CDR3 coding DNA: TGCGCCAGCAGCCAAGTTTCAGGGGGGGAAAAACTGTTTTTT. It yields the protein CASSQVSGGEKLFF.